This record covers a single T cell receptor beta chain. What it binds is not known. Sequencing used immunoSEQ multiplex PCR; TCRdb keeps in-frame clones, though not all of them. The table includes roughly 100,000 clones, about 87% detected once. The sample is drawn from a study of T cell responses to AZD1222 COVID-19 vaccine. From germline, CDR1 is SGHVS and CDR2 FQNEAQ. The CDR3 length is 13 residues. Trimming took 5 bases from V and 14 from J, leaving 21 bases between them. General study results and limits: Only six people who got AZD1222 tested seropositive at baseline. All repertoire sampling was performed exclusively after the peak T cell response. Regions 160-218 and 743-854 dominated among vaccine-associated CD4 TCRs spanning spike. White British donors predominated, females outnumbered males, and clonal diversity was possibly underestimated.

This TCR derives from an adult who received the AZD1222 COVID-19 vaccine. This chain connects TRBV7-8 to TRBJ1-2; the D gene is possibly TRBD1 (5 bases). The source material was peripheral blood, sampled 28 days after the second AZD1222 dose. As DNA, the CDR3 is TGTGCCAGCAGCGAGTTCCGGGACGGAGTATCGACCTTC. Protein product: CASSEFRDGVSTF.